This TCR beta chain was identified during a study of T cell responses to AZD1222 COVID-19 vaccine (dated by TCRdb to about 2021). As for the study more broadly: AZD1222 recipients with second doses at about 4 weeks or about 12 weeks were pooled, because spike-specific TCR depth and breadth did not differ between schedules. TCR sequencing covered roughly 230 trial participants: 200 to 210 given two doses of AZD1222 and around 26 given two doses of MenACWY control vaccine. Enrollment into the trials was organized by age into subgroups of 18-55, 56-69 and 70-plus years, and those subgroups contained roughly 140, 27 and 60 TCR-sequenced participants, respectively.

As regards this clone: This receptor's antigen is unknown. No qualities accompany the bases; no much larger clone lies one base away.

The time point label on this specimen signifies: baseline before first vaccination. Samples from vaccinated people were obtained from the UK trials COV001 and COV002, which included a single-blind randomized controlled phase 2/3 trial of AZD1222 (ChAdOx1 nCoV-19) in healthy adults. For TCRbeta chain sequencing, PBMC samples were collected from trial participants at day 0 and at day 28 after the second dose. The CDR3 regions of human TCRbeta chains were analyzed by immunosequencing. On the authors' methods: Repertoire TCRs were matched against a reference library of SARS-CoV-2-specific TCRs generated with the MIRA antigen-specificity platform. Breadth was defined as the fraction of unique TCRs that were SARS-CoV-2-associated, and depth was defined as the fraction of total T cells that were SARS-CoV-2-associated. Using the MIRA data, each spike-specific TCR was mapped to the spike region that the TCR reacts to and placed in a CD4 or CD8 class. Log10-transformed breadth and depth values were compared by one-way ANOVA with Sidak's multiple comparisons tests. TCRdb took this table from immuneACCESS and kept in-frame rearrangements with V and J called. Such tables lack part of the clones; where checked against another copy, unresolved V genes explain under half of the gap, and the rest is unexplained. The V and J calls and clone size are taken from that table; D and trimming were inferred from the DNA. Counted in this sample were some 150,000 clones; around nine tenths of them appeared once. Of the sample, 1.5% to 2% falls within the top ten clones.

Paper-wide results and their limitations: Reportedly, close to half of the unique spike-specific TCRs recognized epitopes lying outside the regions that are mutated in the B.1.351 and B.1.1.7 variants. In the small 56-69-year group, the increase in depth fell short of significance, most likely because of low power. CD4 TCRs associated with the vaccine covered the entire spike protein, and the dominant responses were in regions 160-218 and 743-854. A significant rise in spike-specific TCR breadth and depth was observed after two AZD1222 doses relative to day 0 and relative to MenACWY recipients. Because no day 14 peak-response samples were available, repertoires were characterized only after the peak T cell response. Only six AZD1222 recipients were SARS-CoV-2 seropositive at baseline, limiting conclusions about previously exposed vaccinees. Participants were mostly white British, with more females than males. The authors suggested clonal diversity may have been underestimated.

Spanning cysteine to phenylalanine, the CDR3 consists of 17 amino acids. Only the CDR3 portion is preserved as DNA: 51 bases, with reading frame beginning at the first base. Here V drops 6 bases and J drops 6 bases, and the junction holds 16 bases not matched to any gene. Sequences SGHVS (CDR1) and FNYEAQ (CDR2) are obtained from the germline V gene. The sequences come from peripheral blood, collected on day 0 of AZD1222 vaccination. The chain is assembled from TRBV7-6 and TRBJ2-2, with 7 bases in between that match TRBD1. This sequence originates from an adult in good health. The DNA sequence follows: TGTGCCAGCAGACGAAATGTCCGGGACAGAGGAGCCGGGGAGCTGTTTTTT. Translated, it gives CASRRNVRDRGAGELFF.